This T cell receptor (beta chain) was captured in a study of PD-1 blockade in mismatch repair-deficient tumors. Assay: immunoSEQ multiplex PCR; the TCRdb copy retains only in-frame clones and omits some. The sample lists roughly 48,000 clones; 70% to 85% were seen once. The specimen was PBMCs, collected before pembrolizumab treatment. This receptor was identified in an adult with mismatch repair-deficient cancer.

For the CDR3, the DNA is TGCGCCAGCAGCTTGGCCGGGACTTCAGGAAACAATGAGCAGTTCTTC. As protein: CASSLAGTSGNNEQFF. The chain combines TRBV5-1 with TRBJ2-1, with TRBD2 as a possible D gene (6 bases). Between the trimmed V and J ends, which lost 0 bases and 5 bases, there was a span of 15 bases. In germline, CDR1 is SGHRS, CDR2 YFSETQ. The CDR3 is made up of 16 amino acids.